This passage covers 32 T cell receptor beta chains from one sample sequenced in a study of cytomegalovirus exposure and HLA in healthy donors. This PCR relied on a set of 60 Vbeta primers and 13 Jbeta primers. Here immunoSEQ multiplex PCR was the method, and the copy in TCRdb shows in-frame clones only, minus some. Here the sample spans about 190,000 clones, about 89% being singletons. The sequenced material came from PBMCs. The receptors shown here come from a man aged 30 to 39 in good health and CMV-seronegative.

The chain combines TRBV5-4 with TRBJ2-7, with 13 bases identical to TRBD2. Germline V gives CDR1 SGHNT, CDR2 YYREEE (reference sequence). The CDR3 has 15 amino acids. Losses at the gene ends were 9 bases for V and 3 bases for J; bases not matched to a gene: 9. Here the CDR3 reads CATQRTSGGRYEQYF. The CDR3 coding sequence is TGTGCCACCCAAAGGACTAGCGGGGGCCGCTACGAGCAGTACTTC.

A word on this clone: One end of the junction does not line up with germline, which may come from a read error. The chain recombines TRBV6-4 with TRBJ2-6; D is perhaps TRBD2 (6 bases). Germline CDR1 is MRHNA and CDR2 is SNTAGT. The CDR3 loop spans 15 amino acids. CDR3 sequence (DNA): TGTGCCAGCAGTGAGAGGGACTCTGGGGCCAACGGCCTGACTTTC. Protein product: CASSERDSGANGLTF.

This chain connects TRBV19 to TRBJ2-3; weak D call: TRBD2 (5 bases). Germline loops: CDR1 LNHDA, CDR2 SQIVND (reference sequence). Trimming took 3 bases from V and 4 from J, leaving 11 bases between them. The CDR3 sequence is 14 residues long. The DNA of the CDR3 is TGTGCCAGTAGTATCCCCCTACTAGCAGATACGCAGTATTTT. Translation gives CASSIPLLADTQYF.

DNA for the CDR3: TGTGCCAGCATCGGGGGGGGGCAGGAAAGATTAAATTCACCCCTCCACTTT. Translating gives CASIGGGQERLNSPLHF. V is TRBV28 and J is TRBJ1-6, with TRBD1 as a possible D gene (6 bases). The germline CDR1 and CDR2 sequences are MDHEN and SYDVKM. The CDR3 is 17 residues long. The V and J ends lost 7 bases and 7 bases respectively, with 23 bases between them. The whole variable domain, remainder taken from reference TRBV28 and TRBJ1-6, is DVKVTQSSRYLVKRTGEKVFLECVQDMDHENMFWYRQDPGLGLRLIYFSYDVKMKEKGDIPEGYSVSREKKERFSLILESASTNQTSMYLCASIGGGQERLNSPLHFGNGTRLTVT.

The CDR3 DNA reads as TGTGCCAGCAGTGAAGCTGGGAGGGGCTACACCTTC. It specifies CASSEAGRGYTF. The V and J genes are TRBV2 and TRBJ1-2; no clear D. Looked up from germline, CDR1 is SNHLY and CDR2 is FYNNEI. This CDR3 contains 12 residues. Trimming shortened V by 0 bases and J by 8 bases, and 7 bases separated the two germline ends.

The V gene is TRBV6-6, the J gene TRBJ1-2; TRBD1 matches at 8 bases. The trim removed 6 bases at V and 3 bases at J, leaving 3 bases unmatched. Per germline, CDR1 MNHNY and CDR2 SVGAGI (reference sequence). The CDR3 is 13 residues long. The DNA for the CDR3 is TGTGCCAGCAGGATACAGGGGGACTATGGCTACACCTTC. Protein product: CASRIQGDYGYTF.

This clone was counted between two and nine times. The J gene is TRBJ2-1, the V gene TRBV14; weak D call: TRBD2 (5 bases). Germline CDR1 reads SGHDN; CDR2 reads FVKESK. V was clipped by 3 bases and J by 3 bases, with 18 bases between them. The CDR3 runs to 17 residues. This CDR3 reads CASSHGLPSGSYNEQFF. The CDR3 DNA reads TGTGCCAGCAGCCACGGACTTCCTAGTGGGAGCTACAATGAGCAGTTCTTC.

J is TRBJ2-3 and V is TRBV11-2; 8 bases are shared with TRBD2. V lost 5 bases, J lost 0 bases, and 7 bases stayed unmatched. Per the germline V gene, CDR1 is SGHAT and CDR2 is FQNNGV. The CDR3 has 16 residues. The CDR3 DNA reads as TGTGCCAGCAGCGTCAGCGGGGGCGGGAGCACAGATACGCAGTATTTT. It translates to CASSVSGGGSTDTQYF.

The chain carries TRBV6-6 and TRBJ1-1; 7 nucleotides line up with TRBD1. The V gene's germline CDR1 is MNHNY and CDR2 SVGAGI (reference sequence). V was clipped by 4 bases and J by 2 bases; unmatched bases: 7. This CDR3 has 15 amino acids. The CDR3 DNA reads as TGTGCCAGCAGTTCCATGGACAGGCTTAACACTGAAGCTTTCTTT. Amino acid sequence: CASSSMDRLNTEAFF.

The CDR3 bases are TGTGCCAGCAGCCTACGACAGGTCTACGAGCAGTACTTC. This gives the protein CASSLRQVYEQYF. The rearrangement links TRBV11-2 to TRBJ2-7, with D possibly TRBD1 on 6 matching bases. Germline CDR1 reads SGHAT; CDR2 reads FQNNGV. Deletions cut 5 bases from V and 3 bases from J, with 11 bases between. The CDR3 runs to 13 residues.

The chain employs TRBV14 and TRBJ1-1; TRBD1 might be the D (5 bases). Per germline, CDR1 SGHDN and CDR2 FVKESK. V lost 5 bases, J lost 2 bases, and 9 bases lay in between. This CDR3 spans 13 amino acids. The CDR3 sequence is CASSKGPNTEAFF. CDR3 bases: TGTGCCAGCAGCAAGGGGCCCAACACTGAAGCTTTCTTT.

This chain uses TRBV11-2 with TRBJ2-7; D is possibly TRBD2 (5 bases). The CDR3 length is 14 residues. The ends were cut back, 0 bases at V and 2 bases at J, with 8 bases in the middle. The germline CDR1 and CDR2 sequences are SGHAT and FQNNGV. The CDR3 coding sequence is TGTGCCAGCAGCTTAGATCCCGGGACCTACGAGCAGTACTTC. Encoded protein: CASSLDPGTYEQYF.

V usage is TRBV18 and J usage is TRBJ2-1; possibly TRBD2 for D (5 bases). CDR3 size: 13 residues. The V gene lost 0 bases and the J gene lost 9 bases, with 9 bases spanning the gap. Germline V gives CDR1 KGHSH, CDR2 LQKENI. The CDR3 sequence: CASSPPTGVEQFF. CDR3 nucleotide sequence: TGTGCCAGCTCACCACCTACCGGGGTTGAGCAGTTCTTC.

The chain links TRBV6-1 to TRBJ1-5; no definite D call. CDR1 and CDR2 (germline): MNHNS, SASEGT. The CDR3 consists of 13 residues. With 6 bases removed from V and 2 bases from J, the gap between germline ends came to 8 bases. CDR3 sequence: CASSSEGNQPQHF. For the CDR3, the DNA is TGTGCCAGCAGCTCAGAGGGCAATCAGCCCCAGCATTTT.

The chain combines TRBV21-1 with TRBJ1-6. TRBV21-1 is labeled a pseudogene. The CDR3 length is 14 residues. The DNA for the CDR3 is TGTGCCAGCAGCAAAGCAGGAGGTGGTTCACCCCTCCACTTT. It codes for CASSKAGGGSPLHF.

This clone was detected a few times. The chain uses TRBV5-1 and TRBJ2-2, with 16 bases that match TRBD2. Germline CDR1 is SGHRS and CDR2 is YFSETQ. The CDR3 has 18 amino acids. V shed 4 bases, J shed 3 bases, and the junction held 6 bases outside the gene matches. CDR3 protein: CASSTTGLAGGYTGELFF. Here the CDR3 DNA reads TGCGCCAGCAGCACGACGGGACTAGCGGGGGGGTACACCGGGGAGCTGTTTTTT.

This clone was detected a few times. The chain links TRBV5-1 to TRBJ2-1; TRBD2 aligns across 9 bases. The germline V gene has CDR1 SGHRS and CDR2 YFSETQ. Trimming cost V 3 bases and J 1 base; bases outside gene matches: 14. The CDR3 spans 19 residues. The CDR3 bases are TGCGCCAGCAGCTGGGGGGCGGGGGCGGCGGGAGGGTCCTACAATGAGCAGTTCTTC. Encoded protein: CASSWGAGAAGGSYNEQFF.

This clone is a singleton in its sample. The rearrangement joins TRBV29-1 to TRBJ2-3; 7 bases map to TRBD1. The CDR3 length is 17 residues. The V gene end was trimmed by 3 bases and the J gene end by 6 bases; junction bases not matched to a gene: 18. Germline V gene sequence: CDR1 SQVTM, CDR2 ANQGSEA. The DNA for the CDR3 is TGCAGCGTTGAGGGCGCGGTCGGACCCGGGGACAGCGATACGCAGTATTTT. Translation gives CSVEGAVGPGDSDTQYF.

This clone was recorded a few times. The chain uses TRBV7-9 and TRBJ1-1; D unclear. CDR1 and CDR2 from the germline V gene are SEHNR and FQNEAQ (reference sequence). The CDR3 length is 15 residues. V was cut by 0 bases and J by 2 bases, with 10 bases left in between. The CDR3 nucleotides are TGTGCCAGCAGCTTAGCGGCCAGCGGAAACACTGAAGCTTTCTTT. Its protein product is CASSLAASGNTEAFF.

This sequence joins TRBV6-5 and TRBJ1-2; D gene unclear. The CDR3 covers 13 residues. Germline lookup yields CDR1 MNHEY and CDR2 SVGAGI. V was clipped by 6 bases and J by 7 bases, with 15 bases between them. The CDR3 DNA sequence: TGTGCCAGCAGAACCCCCGGACTGTGTGGCTACACCTTC. This codes for CASRTPGLCGYTF.

J is TRBJ2-7 and V is TRBV28; 8 nucleotides align to TRBD1. CDR3 length: 18 amino acids. CDR1 MDHEN and CDR2 SYDVKM come from the germline V gene. V trimming: 2 bases; J trimming: 0 bases; junction bases outside the gene matches: 12. The CDR3 reads CASSLPHSRDRSSYEQYF. The DNA of the CDR3 is TGTGCCAGCAGTTTACCCCATTCAAGGGACAGGAGCTCCTACGAGCAGTACTTC.

V and J are TRBV15 and TRBJ1-5, with D possibly TRBD1 on 5 matching bases. Germline CDR1 reads LNHNV; CDR2 reads YYDKDF (reference sequence). This CDR3 has 16 residues. V was pared by 2 bases and J by 2 bases, with 13 bases between. The CDR3 loop reads CATSRQGRLGNQPQHF. The CDR3 DNA follows: TGTGCCACCAGCAGACAGGGAAGGTTGGGCAATCAGCCCCAGCATTTT.

This clone was recorded once. This chain joins TRBV18 and TRBJ2-1; a possible D gene is TRBD2 (5 bases). The germline gives CDR1 KGHSH, CDR2 LQKENI. Trimming removed 4 bases from V and 6 bases from J, with 16 bases in between. The CDR3 sequence is 15 residues long. This CDR3 reads CASSLGGGSRNEQFF. CDR3 coding DNA: TGTGCCAGCTCACTAGGTGGCGGGTCACGCAATGAGCAGTTCTTC.

The V gene is TRBV7-9, the J gene TRBJ1-5; D is perhaps TRBD1 (5 bases). This CDR3 region has 13 residues. V was clipped by 0 bases and J by 9 bases, with 9 bases between them. Germline V gene lookup returns CDR1 SEHNR and CDR2 FQNEAQ (reference sequence). In DNA form, the CDR3 reads TGTGCCAGCAGCTTAGCGGTGCAGGGGCCCCAGCATTTT. It yields the protein CASSLAVQGPQHF.

This clone was detected only once. V and J are TRBV10-1 and TRBJ1-1, with 7 bases that match TRBD1. After removal of 2 bases from V and 5 bases from J, the junction contained 8 bases not matched to a gene. The CDR3 is 15 residues long. Germline V CDR1 and CDR2: WNHNN, SYGVQD (reference sequence). CDR3 DNA sequence: TGCGCCAGCAGTGAGGGGATAACAGGGGCGACTGAAGCTTTCTTT. Protein: CASSEGITGATEAFF.

The chain has TRBV7-9 and TRBJ1-1, with 7 bases aligning to TRBD1. The CDR3 is made up of 15 amino acids. Per germline, CDR1 SEHNR and CDR2 FQNEAQ (reference sequence). Trimming cost V 11 bases and J 0 bases; bases outside gene matches: 12. CDR3 region: CAGTRDSSLNTEAFF. Here the CDR3 DNA reads TGTGCCGGTACACGGGACAGTTCCTTGAACACTGAAGCTTTCTTT.

In this sample, this clone turned up once. J is TRBJ1-1 and V is TRBV27, with TRBD1 matching 7 bases. Germline V gene data show CDR1 as MNHEY and CDR2 as SMNVEV (reference sequence). The length of the CDR3 is 11 residues. The J segment lost 7 bases and the V segment lost 6 bases, leaving 2 bases of the junction unmatched. Written as DNA, the CDR3 is TGTGCCAGCAGCAGGGACAGTGAAGCTTTCTTT. Translated: CASSRDSEAFF.

V and J are TRBV15 and TRBJ1-1; D gene unclear. With 8 bases removed from V and 5 bases from J, the gap between germline ends came to 9 bases. Germline V gene data show CDR1 as LNHNV and CDR2 as YYDKDF (reference sequence). The length of the CDR3 is 11 residues. CDR3 nucleotides: TGTGCCACCGGGCAGAATACTGAAGCTTTCTTT. Translation: CATGQNTEAFF.

The J gene is TRBJ2-7, the V gene TRBV11-3, with TRBD1 identical over 7 bases. Per germline, CDR1 SGHNT and CDR2 YENEEA. Trimming at V came to 5 bases and at J to 7 bases, leaving 5 bases not matched to a gene. This CDR3 is 12 amino acids long. The CDR3 region is CASSKDREEQYF. The CDR3 bases are TGTGCCAGCAGCAAAGACAGGGAAGAGCAGTACTTC.

V usage is TRBV6-4 and J usage is TRBJ2-3; the D gene is possibly TRBD2 (6 bases). The CDR3 covers 14 residues. Germline loops: CDR1 MRHNA, CDR2 SNTAGT. Trimming took 2 bases from V and 9 from J, leaving 15 bases between them. Here the CDR3 reads CASSDGTGGGTQYF. The CDR3 coding sequence is TGTGCCAGCAGTGACGGGACTGGGGGTGGAACGCAGTATTTT.

The J gene is TRBJ1-1, the V gene TRBV19; 8 bases line up with TRBD1. V was pared by 5 bases and J by 4 bases, with 15 bases of the junction left unmatched. The CDR3 consists of 17 residues. From germline, CDR1 is LNHDA and CDR2 SQIVND (reference sequence). The chain's CDR3 is CASSFLTGEVFGTEAFF. The CDR3 bases are TGTGCCAGTAGTTTTCTGACAGGGGAGGTCTTCGGCACTGAAGCTTTCTTT.

The CDR3 coding sequence is TGTGCCAGCATGGGCGATAGCAATCAGCCCCAGCATTTT. It translates to CASMGDSNQPQHF. This chain joins TRBV2 and TRBJ1-5; D remains unclear. The ends were cut back, 7 bases at V and 0 bases at J, with 7 bases in the middle. The germline V gene has CDR1 SNHLY and CDR2 FYNNEI. This CDR3 region has 13 residues. Looking up the rest from reference TRBV2 and TRBJ1-5 gives the full variable domain: EPEVTQTPSHQVTQMGQEVILRCVPISNHLYFYWYRQILGQKVEFLVSFYNNEISEKSEIFDDQFSVERPDGSNFTLKIRSTKLEDSAMYFCASMGDSNQPQHFGDGTRLSIL.